The clone carrying this TCR beta chain was detected ten times or more. This record belongs to a study of spatial heterogeneity in lung cancer. Study in general: At a median of about two years after resection, follow-up PBMC samples were sequenced when available.

TCRdb processed the 5' RACE reads anew with MiXCR; each CDR3 protein has one entry. The data show some 20,000 distinct CDR3 sequences, with 9.2% seen just once and around 20% held by the top ten. Time point given: blood at routine non-recurrence follow-up after resection. Whole RNA came from tumor, nontumor lung or frozen PBMC and was sequenced without being sorted. V trimming: 3 bases; J trimming: 2 bases; junction bases outside the gene matches: 8. Germline-derived CDR1 and CDR2 are KGHSH and LQKENI. The CDR3 consists of 16 residues. The J gene is TRBJ2-3, the V gene TRBV18; TRBD1 matches 7 bases. This specimen consisted of PBMCs, obtained at follow-up. The TCR originated in a male donor with early-stage non-small cell lung cancer. CDR3 region: CASSPDRVTATDTQYF. CDR3 coding DNA: TGTGCCAGCTCACCTGACAGGGTCACGGCCACAGATACGCAGTATTTT.